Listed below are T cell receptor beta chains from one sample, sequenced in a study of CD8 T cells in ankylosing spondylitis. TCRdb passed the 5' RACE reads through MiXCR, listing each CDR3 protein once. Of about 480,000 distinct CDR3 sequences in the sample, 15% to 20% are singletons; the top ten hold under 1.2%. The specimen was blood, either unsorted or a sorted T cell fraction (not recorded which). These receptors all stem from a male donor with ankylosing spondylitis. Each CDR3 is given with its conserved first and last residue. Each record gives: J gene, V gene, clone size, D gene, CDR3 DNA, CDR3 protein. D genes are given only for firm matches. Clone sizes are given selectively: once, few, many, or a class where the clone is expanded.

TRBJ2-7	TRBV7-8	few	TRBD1	TGTGCCAGCAGCTTAGCACAGGGGGCCCCCTACGAGCAGTACTTC	CASSLAQGAPYEQYF
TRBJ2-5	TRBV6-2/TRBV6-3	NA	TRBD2	TGTGCCAGCAGTTTACGGGAGGGAGGTGAGACCCAGTACTTC	CASSLREGGETQYF
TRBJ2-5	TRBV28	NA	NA	TGTGCCAGCGGCAGGGGTGTGGAGACCCAGTACTTC	CASGRGVETQYF
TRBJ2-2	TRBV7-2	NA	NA	TGTGCCAGCAGCTTAAAGGCTAAGACCGGGGAGCTGTTTTTT	CASSLKAKTGELFF
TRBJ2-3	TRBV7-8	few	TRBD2	TGTGCCAGCAGCACACGACTAGCGGGGACCCCAGGGACGCAGTATTTT	CASSTRLAGTPGTQYF
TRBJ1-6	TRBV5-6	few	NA	TGTGCCAGCAGCTTGGACAGGAATAATTCACCCCTCCACTTT	CASSLDRNNSPLHF
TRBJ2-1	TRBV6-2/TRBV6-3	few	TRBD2	TGTGCCAGCAGCCCTATAGCGGGGTCCTACAATGAGCAGTTCTTC	CASSPIAGSYNEQFF
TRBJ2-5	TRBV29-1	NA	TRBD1	TGCAGCCCCAGGGACAGCCAAGAGACCCAGTACTTC	CSPRDSQETQYF
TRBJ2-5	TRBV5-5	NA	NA	TGTGCCAGCAGCTTGGTTCCAGGGCCCCAAGAGACCCAGTACTTC	CASSLVPGPQETQYF
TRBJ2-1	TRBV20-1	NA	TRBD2	TGCAGTGCTGGACTAGCGGGAGAGGGTGAGCAGTTCTTC	CSAGLAGEGEQFF
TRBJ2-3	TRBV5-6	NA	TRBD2	TGTGCCAGCAGCATCTTGACGGGGGGACGCACAGATACGCAGTATTTT	CASSILTGGRTDTQYF